This section outlines one TCR beta chain sequence together with its context. Its antigen is not identified. With 60 Vbeta and 13 Jbeta primers, the PCR was carried out. The protocol was immunoSEQ multiplex PCR, while the TCRdb copy is restricted to in-frame clones and leaves out a portion. The sample has over 150,000 clones; approximately 83% are singletons. This sample stems from a study of cytomegalovirus exposure and HLA in healthy donors. Background on the study: Researchers previously reported finding fewer than 120 million unique TCR beta sequences from 170 million or so T cells.

V was clipped by 8 bases and J by 5 bases; unmatched bases: 6. This CDR3 comprises 13 residues. Germline-derived CDR1 and CDR2 are SEHNR and FQNEAQ (reference sequence). General observations from the study: Trimming of TCR beta V- and J-genes showed a link, identified in a later analysis, to a missense DCLRE1C variant.

This TCR derives from a boy younger than 10 in good health and CMV-seronegative. The chain combines TRBV7-9 with TRBJ2-5; TRBD2 matches 9 bases. Sequenced sample: PBMCs. CDR3 in amino acids: CASRGGAGETQYF. Here the CDR3 DNA reads TGTGCCAGCCGCGGGGGGGCCGGCGAGACCCAGTACTTC. Complete variable domain (other parts from reference TRBV7-9 and TRBJ2-5): DTGVSQNPRHKITKRGQNVTFRCDPISEHNRLYWYRQTLGQGPEFLTYFQNEAQLEKSRLLSDRFSAERPKGSFSTLEIQRTEQGDSAMYLCASRGGAGETQYFGPGTRLLVL.